This entry features one T cell receptor (beta chain) sequence. Its antigen remains undetermined. Base qualities are not provided; no much larger clone lies one nucleotide away. The intended sense of this specimen's time point label: baseline before first vaccination. The sample's treatment or condition label is to be understood as: meningococcal conjugate vaccine given as trial control. Samples from vaccinated people were obtained from the UK trials COV001 and COV002, which included a single-blind randomized controlled phase 2/3 trial of AZD1222 (ChAdOx1 nCoV-19) in healthy adults. For TCRbeta chain sequencing, PBMC samples were collected from trial participants at day 0 and at day 28 after the second dose. This sample stems from a study of T cell responses to AZD1222 COVID-19 vaccine (dated by TCRdb to about 2021). A note on the overall study: A total of about 240 trial participants underwent TCR sequencing, of whom some 210 received two doses of AZD1222 and roughly 25 received two doses of the MenACWY control vaccine. Enrollment into the trials was organized by age into subgroups of 18-55, 56-69 and 70-plus years, and those subgroups contained approximately 160, 26 and 62 TCR-sequenced participants, respectively. Paper-wide results and their limitations: After two AZD1222 doses, both the breadth and the depth of spike-specific TCRs were significantly higher than at day 0 and than in MenACWY recipients. In the small 56-69-year group, the increase in depth fell short of significance, most likely because of low power. Vaccine-associated CD4 TCRs spanned the whole spike protein, with dominant responses in regions 160-218 and 743-854. No day 14 peak-response samples were available, so repertoires were characterized only after the peak T cell response. Only five to seven AZD1222 recipients were SARS-CoV-2 seropositive at baseline, limiting conclusions about previously exposed vaccinees. Most participants were white British and females outnumbered males, and the authors suggested that clonal diversity may have been underestimated. Reportedly, close to half of the unique spike-specific TCRs recognized epitopes lying outside the regions that are mutated in the B.1.351 and B.1.1.7 variants.

The CDR3 regions of human TCRbeta chains were subjected to immunosequencing. In the paper's pipeline: Repertoire TCRs were matched against a reference library of SARS-CoV-2-specific TCRs generated with the MIRA antigen-specificity platform. Breadth was defined as the fraction of unique TCRs that were SARS-CoV-2-associated, and depth was defined as the fraction of total T cells that were SARS-CoV-2-associated. Using the MIRA data, each spike-specific TCR was mapped to the spike region that the TCR reacts to and placed in a CD4 or CD8 class. Log10-transformed breadth and depth values were compared by one-way ANOVA with Sidak's multiple comparisons tests. What TCRdb holds here is the immuneACCESS table cut down to in-frame rearrangements. Part of the clones is not present; checked against another copy, under half of the missing clones reflect an unresolved V gene, and the others are unexplained. V, J and clone size were drawn from that table, and D and trimming were deduced from the DNA. The sample table holds 100,000 to 130,000 clones, of which approximately 90% were seen once. The top ten hold over 3% of the sample.

Its CDR3 holds 12 amino acids, cysteine through phenylalanine. Only the CDR3 portion is preserved as DNA: 36 bases, with reading frame beginning at the first base. Germline trimming: 8 bases from V, 1 base from J; junction bases outside gene matches: 0. The germline V gene specifies MNHEY as CDR1 and SVGAGI as CDR2. The TCR originated in an adult in good health. The chain was built from TRBV6-5 and TRBJ1-1; TRBD1 matches 8 bases in the middle. This material consisted of peripheral blood, taken on day 0 of MenACWY control vaccination. This receptor has the CDR3 CASQGANTEAFF. The DNA is as follows: TGTGCCAGCCAGGGGGCGAACACTGAAGCTTTCTTT.